The 3 T cell receptor beta chains listed next were all sequenced from one sample in a study of blood T cell repertoires in COVID-19. Method: immunoSEQ multiplex PCR; TCRdb's copy keeps in-frame clones and lacks some. The sample includes approximately 200,000 clones, 94% seen only once; the top ten take roughly 0.7%. The sample consisted of peripheral blood. The receptors derive from a man aged 30-40 years with COVID-19, enrolled during active disease.

This clone is a singleton in its sample. The V call is TRBV7-9, the J call TRBJ2-3; 9 bases are a match to TRBD2. Germline loops: CDR1 SEHNR, CDR2 FQNEAQ (reference sequence). V trimming: 1 base; J trimming: 3 bases; junction bases outside the gene matches: 8. The CDR3 totals 17 residues. CDR3 DNA: TGTGCCAGCAGCTTAGAGGGACTAGGACTAGCGACAGATACGCAGTATTTT. This translates into CASSLEGLGLATDTQYF.

The table lists this clone with a count of one. V gene TRBV10-3 combines with J gene TRBJ1-1; 10 nucleotides align to TRBD1. The CDR3 is made up of 15 amino acids. V dropped 3 bases and J dropped 5; count of bases not matched to a gene: 6. Germline CDR1 and CDR2: ENHRY and SYGVKD. DNA for the CDR3: TGTGCCATCAGTGAATCCGGGACAGGGGCTACTGAAGCTTTCTTT. Its translation is CAISESGTGATEAFF.

The genes are TRBV5-6 and TRBJ2-7, with a possible D match to TRBD1 (6 bases). The CDR3 consists of 13 residues. V was cut by 5 bases and J by 2 bases, with 11 bases left in between. Germline CDR1 reads SGHDT; CDR2 reads YYEEEE. The CDR3 DNA follows: TGTGCCAGCAGTCCGGACAGAGCCTACGAGCAGTACTTC. This gives the protein CASSPDRAYEQYF.